These T cell receptor beta chains were read from a single sample in a study of blood T cell repertoires in COVID-19. The data were produced by immunoSEQ multiplex PCR, yet TCRdb's version contains in-frame clones alone and is incomplete. The sample includes hundreds of thousands of clones, 70% to 90% of them seen just once. The sample comprised peripheral blood. The source of these receptors is a woman under 30 with acute or convalescent COVID-19. Each CDR3 is given with its conserved first and last residue. The D gene is left open where the match is weak. Clone size is given for some rows only: seen once, a few or many times, or a class if the clone is expanded.

>-|once|TRBJ2-7|TRBV5-1|13
CASTWQGSGEQYF
TGCGCCAGCACTTGGCAGGGGAGTGGAGAGCAGTACTTC
>-|-|TRBJ1-5|TRBV10-3|17
CAISNTGTLDSNQPQHF
TGTGCCATCAGCAACACCGGGACACTTGATAGCAATCAGCCCCAGCATTTT
>TRBD1|-|TRBJ1-5|TRBV19|14
CASSSGGWLQPQHF
TGTGCCAGTAGTTCAGGGGGTTGGTTGCAGCCCCAGCATTTT
>-|-|TRBJ2-6|TRBV18|17
CASSPGGPLSGANVLTF
TGTGCCAGCTCACCGGGGGGGCCCCTCTCTGGGGCCAACGTCCTGACTTTC
>TRBD1|-|TRBJ1-5|TRBV5-6|14
CASSLTGVDQPQHF
TGTGCCAGCAGCCTGACAGGGGTGGATCAGCCCCAGCATTTT
>-|once|TRBJ1-1|TRBV7-9|11
CASSGQSKAFF
TGTGCCAGCAGCGGGCAGTCCAAAGCTTTCTTT
>-|-|TRBJ2-2|TRBV5-1|17
CASSFQAGTLNTGELFF
TGCGCCAGCAGCTTCCAGGCCGGGACATTGAACACCGGGGAGCTGTTTTTT
>-|-|TRBJ1-5|TRBV6-2/TRBV6-3|15
CASSSLREVGQPQHF
TGTGCCAGCAGTTCACTACGGGAGGTAGGACAGCCCCAGCATTTT
>-|-|TRBJ1-2|TRBV5-6|15
CASSKNGFQGYGYTF
TGTGCCAGCAGCAAAAACGGGTTTCAGGGATATGGCTACACCTTC
>-|-|TRBJ2-2|TRBV18|16
CASSRQQDPNTGELFF
TGTGCCAGCTCACGGCAACAGGATCCGAACACCGGGGAGCTGTTTTTT
>TRBD1|-|TRBJ1-2|TRBV9|14
CASSSRTGNYGYTF
TGTGCCAGCAGCTCTCGGACAGGGAACTATGGCTACACCTTC
>TRBD1|-|TRBJ2-7|TRBV29-1|13
CSVEKGQGHEQYF
TGCAGCGTTGAGAAGGGACAGGGCCACGAGCAGTACTTC
>TRBD2|few|TRBJ2-1|TRBV19|15
CATKPGLAGYNEQFF
TGTGCCACAAAACCGGGACTAGCGGGGTACAATGAGCAGTTCTTC
>TRBD2|-|TRBJ2-2|TRBV7-3|17
CASSLRAGGKNTGELFF
TGTGCCAGCAGCTTGCGAGCGGGGGGAAAGAACACCGGGGAGCTGTTTTTT
>TRBD1|-|TRBJ1-2|TRBV27|14
CASSAGGWDYGYTF
TGTGCCAGCAGCGCAGGGGGCTGGGACTATGGCTACACCTTC
>-|once|TRBJ2-7|TRBV27|14
CASSLSDGDYEQYF
TGTGCCAGCAGTTTATCGGACGGGGACTACGAGCAGTACTTC
>TRBD1|-|TRBJ2-7|TRBV19|13
CAVSPGQDYEQYF
TGTGCCGTCTCTCCGGGACAGGACTACGAGCAGTACTTC
>TRBD1|-|TRBJ1-2|TRBV6-5|14
CASSPGQGQDGYTF
TGTGCCAGCAGCCCGGGACAGGGACAGGATGGCTACACCTTC
>TRBD1|-|TRBJ1-6|TRBV19|14
CASSKDREYSPLHF
TGTGCCAGTAGTAAGGACAGGGAGTATTCACCCCTCCACTTT
>-|few|TRBJ1-5|TRBV21-1|19
CASSKPRFTGTPRGQPQHF
TGTGCCAGCAGCAAGCCAAGGTTTACCGGGACACCTAGGGGTCAGCCCCAGCATTTT
>-|-|TRBJ2-7|TRBV9|14
CASSVAQGRKEQYF
TGTGCCAGCAGCGTAGCACAGGGTAGGAAGGAGCAGTACTTC
>-|-|TRBJ2-7|TRBV29-1|12
CSVASGTYEQYF
TGCAGCGTTGCGAGCGGTACCTACGAGCAGTACTTC
>-|-|TRBJ2-1|TRBV13|14
CASSFTVRRDEQFF
TGTGCCAGCAGCTTTACGGTGCGCAGGGATGAGCAGTTCTTC
>TRBD1|-|TRBJ1-2|TRBV7-2|15
CASKLTEGGAYGYTF
TGTGCCAGCAAACTAACAGAAGGGGGCGCCTATGGCTACACCTTC
>TRBD1|-|TRBJ1-2|TRBV7-6|20
CASSLVAPGQGLLANYGYTF
TGTGCCAGCAGCTTAGTAGCTCCGGGACAGGGGTTATTGGCTAACTATGGCTACACCTTC
>-|-|TRBJ2-7|TRBV5-5|13
CASPPGHNYEQYF
TGTGCCAGCCCACCGGGACACAACTACGAGCAGTACTTC
>-|-|TRBJ2-6|TRBV12-3/TRBV12-4|12
CASTAGANVLTF
TGTGCCAGTACGGCTGGGGCCAACGTCCTGACTTTC
>TRBD1|-|TRBJ1-5|TRBV29-1|15
CSVATGGVGNQPQHF
TGCAGCGTGGCTACAGGGGGCGTTGGCAATCAGCCCCAGCATTTT
>-|-|TRBJ1-6|TRBV21-1|16
CASSGRVISYNSPLHF
TGTGCCAGCAGCGGGAGGGTCATCTCCTATAATTCACCCCTCCACTTT
>-|-|TRBJ1-4|TRBV5-6|13
CASSFGGGEKLFF
TGTGCCAGCAGCTTTGGGGGCGGCGAAAAACTGTTTTTT
>TRBD1|-|TRBJ2-7|TRBV30|14
CAWSDDGTGGEQYF
TGTGCCTGGAGCGATGATGGGACAGGGGGAGAGCAGTACTTC
>-|-|TRBJ2-6|TRBV6-5|15
CASSAISSGANVLTF
TGTGCCAGCAGCGCGATTTCCTCTGGGGCCAACGTCCTGACTTTC
>TRBD1|-|TRBJ1-3|TRBV14|15
CASSHATGVGNTIYF
TGTGCCAGCAGCCACGCTACAGGGGTCGGAAACACCATATATTTT
>-|-|TRBJ2-7|TRBV9|16
CASSANPRDPSPEQYF
TGTGCCAGCAGCGCGAACCCACGGGATCCATCTCCAGAGCAGTACTTC
>TRBD1|-|TRBJ1-1|TRBV5-1|15
CASSLWDSTATEAFF
TGCGCCAGCAGCTTGTGGGACAGTACGGCCACTGAAGCTTTCTTT
>TRBD1|-|TRBJ2-1|TRBV18|14
CASSLGTAYNEQFF
TGTGCCAGCTCACTGGGGACAGCCTACAATGAGCAGTTCTTC
>TRBD1|-|TRBJ1-6|TRBV5-4|18
CASSTTTGLLSIGSPLHF
TGTGCCAGCAGCACCACGACAGGGCTCTTGTCTATAGGTTCACCCCTCCACTTT
>-|-|TRBJ2-3|TRBV6-4|13
CASSRGSTDTQYF
TGTGCCAGCAGCCGGGGGAGCACAGATACGCAGTATTTT
>TRBD1|few|TRBJ1-5|TRBV19|14
CASSRRGESQPQHF
TGTGCCAGTAGTCGCAGGGGGGAGAGCCAGCCCCAGCATTTT
>TRBD1|-|TRBJ1-5|TRBV19|15
CATAAQTGNNQPQHF
TGTGCCACGGCCGCCCAGACAGGGAACAATCAGCCCCAGCATTTT
>-|-|TRBJ1-4|TRBV27|16
CASSLSGPSTNEKLFF
TGTGCCAGCAGTTTATCGGGGCCATCAACTAATGAAAAACTGTTTTTT
>-|-|TRBJ1-4|TRBV9|13
CASSAGQNEKLFF
TGTGCCAGCAGCGCAGGACAGAATGAAAAACTGTTTTTT
>-|-|TRBJ2-1|TRBV9|15
CASSPLAESDGEQFF
TGTGCCAGCAGCCCCCTGGCTGAGAGTGACGGGGAGCAGTTCTTC
>-|-|TRBJ1-1|TRBV25-1|12
CASTWGDTEAFF
TGTGCCAGTACATGGGGGGACACTGAAGCTTTCTTT
>-|-|TRBJ2-6|TRBV30|13
CAWSVGRGDVLTF
TGTGCCTGGAGTGTAGGGAGGGGGGACGTCCTGACTTTC
>-|-|TRBJ2-2|TRBV21-1|15
CASSKPRGWIGELFF
TGTGCCAGCAGCAAGCCGCGGGGGTGGATCGGGGAGCTGTTTTTT
>-|-|TRBJ2-7|TRBV3-1/TRBV3-2|15
CASSHGTLVEGEQYF
TGTGCCAGCAGCCACGGGACTCTCGTAGAAGGCGAGCAGTACTTC
>TRBD2|-|TRBJ2-3|TRBV6-4|15
CASSATSGVSDTQYF
TGTGCCAGCAGTGCGACTAGCGGGGTCTCAGATACGCAGTATTTT
>TRBD2|-|TRBJ2-5|TRBV11-2|16
CASSLSASGGQETQYF
TGTGCCAGCAGCTTATCGGCTAGCGGGGGCCAAGAGACCCAGTACTTC
>TRBD2|-|TRBJ2-1|TRBV11-3|15
CASSLLAGGINEQFF
TGTGCCAGCAGCTTACTAGCGGGGGGGATCAATGAGCAGTTCTTC
>-|-|TRBJ1-2|TRBV30|13
CAWTPDSFYGYTF
TGTGCCTGGACCCCCGACAGCTTCTATGGCTACACCTTC
>TRBD1|-|TRBJ2-7|TRBV27|16
CASSTTWTGNLYEQYF
TGTGCCAGCAGCACGACTTGGACAGGGAATTTGTACGAGCAGTACTTC
>TRBD1|-|TRBJ2-7|TRBV4-3|12
CASSQGTGQQYF
TGCGCCAGCAGCCAAGGGACAGGCCAGCAGTACTTC